The rows below give T cell receptor beta chains drawn from one sample of a study of shared clonotypes between healthy human individuals. TCRdb's table, derived via immunoSEQ multiplex PCR, lists solely in-frame clones and lacks some. The sample includes hundreds of thousands of clones, less than 85% seen only once; the top ten take under 2%. The sequenced material came from memory CD4+ T cells sorted from blood. The receptors were sampled from a woman in her twenties or thirties in good health. Each CDR3 is given with its conserved first and last residue. Fields, in order: clone size, J gene, V gene, D gene, CDR3 DNA, CDR3 protein. The D gene is left open where the match is weak. The size of a clone is reported for some rows only, either as once, few or many, or as a class for expanded clones.

clone size: -; J gene: TRBJ1-4; V gene: TRBV18; D gene: -; CDR3 DNA: TGTGCCAGCTCGAGGGGAGAAAATGAAAAACTGTTTTTT; CDR3 protein: CASSRGENEKLFF
clone size: -; J gene: TRBJ2-7; V gene: TRBV28; D gene: TRBD2; CDR3 DNA: TGTGCCAGCAGTTTAGTAGCGGGCTCCTACGAGCAGTACTTC; CDR3 protein: CASSLVAGSYEQYF
clone size: -; J gene: TRBJ2-7; V gene: TRBV11-1; D gene: TRBD2; CDR3 DNA: TGTGCCAGCAGCCCAGACAGACTAGCGGGAACTGACGAGCAGTACTTC; CDR3 protein: CASSPDRLAGTDEQYF
clone size: -; J gene: TRBJ2-1; V gene: TRBV10-3; D gene: -; CDR3 DNA: TGTGCCATCAGTGACCAGGGAAACTACAATGAGCAGTTCTTC; CDR3 protein: CAISDQGNYNEQFF
clone size: -; J gene: TRBJ1-4; V gene: TRBV7-8; D gene: -; CDR3 DNA: TGTGCCAGCAGCCCGAGGAGGCTTGGTAATGAAAAACTGTTTTTT; CDR3 protein: CASSPRRLGNEKLFF
clone size: -; J gene: TRBJ2-1; V gene: TRBV10-2; D gene: -; CDR3 DNA: TGCGCCAGCAGTGACAGATCGAATATCCCCTACAATGAGCAGTTCTTC; CDR3 protein: CASSDRSNIPYNEQFF
clone size: -; J gene: TRBJ1-3; V gene: TRBV28; D gene: -; CDR3 DNA: TGTGCCAGCAGAGATACTCTTGGAAACACCATATATTTT; CDR3 protein: CASRDTLGNTIYF
clone size: few; J gene: TRBJ2-7; V gene: TRBV2; D gene: TRBD2; CDR3 DNA: TGTGCCAGCAAAGAGCGGGAGGAGACCGAGCAGTACTTC; CDR3 protein: CASKEREETEQYF
clone size: -; J gene: TRBJ2-3; V gene: TRBV27; D gene: TRBD1; CDR3 DNA: TGTGCCAGCAGTCCACAACCGGGACAGTCAATAGATACGCAGTATTTT; CDR3 protein: CASSPQPGQSIDTQYF
clone size: -; J gene: TRBJ1-2; V gene: TRBV6-5; D gene: -; CDR3 DNA: TGTGCCAGCAGTTCGGACAGAACCTATGGCTACACCTTC; CDR3 protein: CASSSDRTYGYTF
clone size: -; J gene: TRBJ2-1; V gene: TRBV4-2; D gene: TRBD2; CDR3 DNA: TGTGCCAGCAGCCGGGGCGGGAGGGCCGGAGGATCCTACAATGAGCAGTTCTTC; CDR3 protein: CASSRGGRAGGSYNEQFF
clone size: many; J gene: TRBJ1-5; V gene: TRBV4-2; D gene: -; CDR3 DNA: TGTGCCAGCAGCCAAGATGATATCGCGGAACGCAATCAGCCCCAGCATTTT; CDR3 protein: CASSQDDIAERNQPQHF
clone size: -; J gene: TRBJ2-7; V gene: TRBV7-2; D gene: -; CDR3 DNA: TGTGCCAGCAGCTCCTACGGGGCCTACGAGCAGTACTTC; CDR3 protein: CASSSYGAYEQYF
clone size: -; J gene: TRBJ1-2; V gene: TRBV28; D gene: -; CDR3 DNA: TGTGCCAGCAGTTCCCTAGGTCGTGGGGTCTATGGCTACACCTTC; CDR3 protein: CASSSLGRGVYGYTF
clone size: -; J gene: TRBJ1-1; V gene: TRBV6-6; D gene: -; CDR3 DNA: TGTGCCAGCAGACCACTAAGGGGAACTGAAGCTTTCTTT; CDR3 protein: CASRPLRGTEAFF
clone size: -; J gene: TRBJ2-2; V gene: TRBV5-8; D gene: TRBD1; CDR3 DNA: TGTGCCAGCAGCAGAACCGGGACAGGAGGGGAGCTGTTTTTT; CDR3 protein: CASSRTGTGGELFF
clone size: -; J gene: TRBJ1-4; V gene: TRBV5-1; D gene: -; CDR3 DNA: TGCGCCAGCAGCTTGGCCCCGGGGGTCCTGGCCGAAAAACTGTTTTTT; CDR3 protein: CASSLAPGVLAEKLFF
clone size: once; J gene: TRBJ1-5; V gene: TRBV5-1; D gene: TRBD1; CDR3 DNA: TGCGCCAGCAGCGAAGGGACAGAAACTCAGCCCCAGCATTTT; CDR3 protein: CASSEGTETQPQHF
clone size: few; J gene: TRBJ2-5; V gene: TRBV2; D gene: TRBD1; CDR3 DNA: TGTGCCAGCAGTCAAGAGGGACAGGGACAAGAGACCCAGTACTTC; CDR3 protein: CASSQEGQGQETQYF
clone size: once; J gene: TRBJ2-7; V gene: TRBV6-6; D gene: TRBD1; CDR3 DNA: TGTGCCAGCAGTTACGGGACAGGGACAACCTACGAGCAGTACTTC; CDR3 protein: CASSYGTGTTYEQYF
clone size: -; J gene: TRBJ2-1; V gene: TRBV12-5; D gene: TRBD2; CDR3 DNA: TGTGCTAGTGGTTTGAAGACTAGCGGACTTGACAATGAGCAGTTCTTC; CDR3 protein: CASGLKTSGLDNEQFF
clone size: -; J gene: TRBJ1-1; V gene: TRBV7-7; D gene: -; CDR3 DNA: TGTGCCAGCAGCCTCAGGGGTAACACTGAAGCTTTCTTT; CDR3 protein: CASSLRGNTEAFF
clone size: -; J gene: TRBJ2-7; V gene: TRBV6-1; D gene: TRBD2; CDR3 DNA: TGTGCCAGCAGTGTACTAGCGGGACCCGAGCAGTACTTC; CDR3 protein: CASSVLAGPEQYF
clone size: -; J gene: TRBJ1-5; V gene: TRBV30; D gene: TRBD1; CDR3 DNA: TGTGCCTGGAGTGACAGGGGGAGCAATCAGCCCCAGCATTTT; CDR3 protein: CAWSDRGSNQPQHF
clone size: -; J gene: TRBJ1-1; V gene: TRBV6-5; D gene: -; CDR3 DNA: TGTGCCAGCAAACTTTATGGGGGGCTGGACACTGAAGCTTTCTTT; CDR3 protein: CASKLYGGLDTEAFF
clone size: -; J gene: TRBJ1-4; V gene: TRBV28; D gene: -; CDR3 DNA: TGTGCCAGCCAGGCCTTTGGGGCTGCCCTTGCAACTAATGAAAAACTGTTTTTT; CDR3 protein: CASQAFGAALATNEKLFF
clone size: -; J gene: TRBJ1-2; V gene: TRBV19; D gene: -; CDR3 DNA: TGTGCCAGTAGTATGGGCAATTACAGAGCCACTAACTATGGCTACACCTTC; CDR3 protein: CASSMGNYRATNYGYTF
clone size: many; J gene: TRBJ2-1; V gene: TRBV27; D gene: TRBD2; CDR3 DNA: TGTGCCAGCAGTTCGGGACTAGCGGCCCAAGAGCAGTTCTTC; CDR3 protein: CASSSGLAAQEQFF
clone size: -; J gene: TRBJ2-3; V gene: TRBV11-2; D gene: -; CDR3 DNA: TGTGCCAGCAGCTTAGGCTTCGGGTACAGCACAGATACGCAGTATTTT; CDR3 protein: CASSLGFGYSTDTQYF
clone size: -; J gene: TRBJ1-1; V gene: TRBV2; D gene: -; CDR3 DNA: TGTGCCAGCAGTGAATGGGTTTTAATGAACACTGAAGCTTTCTTT; CDR3 protein: CASSEWVLMNTEAFF
clone size: -; J gene: TRBJ2-7; V gene: TRBV2; D gene: -; CDR3 DNA: TGTGCCAGCATCTCCTTTTACGAGCAGTACTTC; CDR3 protein: CASISFYEQYF
clone size: -; J gene: TRBJ2-2; V gene: TRBV19; D gene: -; CDR3 DNA: TGTGCCAGCGCCACCGATACAGGGGGGGTCACCGGGGAGCTGTTTTTT; CDR3 protein: CASATDTGGVTGELFF
clone size: -; J gene: TRBJ2-3; V gene: TRBV7-3; D gene: -; CDR3 DNA: TGTGCCAGCAGCACCGGACAAGGAAGGACGACAGATACGCAGTATTTT; CDR3 protein: CASSTGQGRTTDTQYF
clone size: -; J gene: TRBJ2-3; V gene: TRBV6-6; D gene: -; CDR3 DNA: TGTGCCAGCAGTTACGGCCTAACAAGCACAGATACGCAGTATTTT; CDR3 protein: CASSYGLTSTDTQYF
clone size: -; J gene: TRBJ2-2; V gene: TRBV19; D gene: TRBD2; CDR3 DNA: TGTGCCAGTAGTTATAGCGGGAGGATGAACACCGGGGAGCTGTTTTTT; CDR3 protein: CASSYSGRMNTGELFF
clone size: -; J gene: TRBJ1-5; V gene: TRBV30; D gene: -; CDR3 DNA: TGTGCCTGGAGTGGGGGCTACAATCAGCCCCAGCATTTT; CDR3 protein: CAWSGGYNQPQHF
clone size: -; J gene: TRBJ2-7; V gene: TRBV2; D gene: -; CDR3 DNA: TGTGCCAGCAGTGAACAATCCTACGAGCAGTACTTC; CDR3 protein: CASSEQSYEQYF
clone size: -; J gene: TRBJ2-7; V gene: TRBV29-1; D gene: TRBD1; CDR3 DNA: TGCAGCGTTAAGGGACAGGAAAATTCCTACGAGCAGTACTTC; CDR3 protein: CSVKGQENSYEQYF
clone size: -; J gene: TRBJ2-7; V gene: TRBV6-1; D gene: -; CDR3 DNA: TGTGCCAGCAGTGAAATTGCTCACTACGAGCAGTACTTC; CDR3 protein: CASSEIAHYEQYF
clone size: few; J gene: TRBJ2-3; V gene: TRBV9; D gene: -; CDR3 DNA: TGTGCCAGCAGCCCCCGCACTCCGGGCATGGATACGCAGTATTTT; CDR3 protein: CASSPRTPGMDTQYF
clone size: -; J gene: TRBJ1-3; V gene: TRBV28; D gene: -; CDR3 DNA: TGTGCCAGCGGTCAGGGAGGCAACACCATATATTTT; CDR3 protein: CASGQGGNTIYF
clone size: -; J gene: TRBJ1-4; V gene: TRBV5-1; D gene: -; CDR3 DNA: TGCGCCAGCAGCTTGGATGCAGGAACTAATGAAAAACTGTTTTTT; CDR3 protein: CASSLDAGTNEKLFF
clone size: -; J gene: TRBJ2-3; V gene: TRBV7-6; D gene: -; CDR3 DNA: TGTGCCAGCAGCTCCGCGCGGAAAGCAGATACGCAGTATTTT; CDR3 protein: CASSSARKADTQYF
clone size: -; J gene: TRBJ1-5; V gene: TRBV28; D gene: TRBD1; CDR3 DNA: TGTGCCAGCACTCGGACAGGGGATCAGCCCCAGCATTTT; CDR3 protein: CASTRTGDQPQHF
clone size: -; J gene: TRBJ2-1; V gene: TRBV27; D gene: TRBD2; CDR3 DNA: TGTGCCAGCAGGAATCTACTAGCGGGAGGATACAATGAGCAGTTCTTC; CDR3 protein: CASRNLLAGGYNEQFF
clone size: -; J gene: TRBJ2-3; V gene: TRBV28; D gene: TRBD2; CDR3 DNA: TGTGCCAGCAGTTTGGGTCCCCTCCGACTAGCAGGCACAGATACGCAGTATTTT; CDR3 protein: CASSLGPLRLAGTDTQYF
clone size: -; J gene: TRBJ1-3; V gene: TRBV28; D gene: TRBD1; CDR3 DNA: TGTGCCAGCAGTCCAAGACAGGGACGGGCAAACACCATATATTTT; CDR3 protein: CASSPRQGRANTIYF
clone size: few; J gene: TRBJ1-2; V gene: TRBV6-5; D gene: -; CDR3 DNA: TGTGCCAGCACGGGAACCGGGACGCGGGGCTACACCTTC; CDR3 protein: CASTGTGTRGYTF
clone size: -; J gene: TRBJ2-1; V gene: TRBV25-1; D gene: -; CDR3 DNA: TGTGCCAGCAGTTTTACGGGAGTCAATGAGCAGTTCTTC; CDR3 protein: CASSFTGVNEQFF
clone size: -; J gene: TRBJ2-1; V gene: TRBV21-1; D gene: -; CDR3 DNA: TGTGCCAGCAGCAAAAGCCACTGGCTAGCGGGCCCCGCCTCCTACAATGAGCAGTTCTTC; CDR3 protein: CASSKSHWLAGPASYNEQFF
clone size: -; J gene: TRBJ2-2; V gene: TRBV7-9; D gene: -; CDR3 DNA: TGTGCCAGCAGCAACGACGTCCAGGCCGGGGAGCTGTTTTTT; CDR3 protein: CASSNDVQAGELFF
clone size: -; J gene: TRBJ2-7; V gene: TRBV10-1; D gene: -; CDR3 DNA: TGCGCCAGCAGTGAGGGGAGGTCTAGCAGCTACGAGCAGTACTTC; CDR3 protein: CASSEGRSSSYEQYF